These T cell receptor beta chains were read from a single sample in a study of regulatory T cells in long-lasting Graves disease. From the multiplex PCR reads, TCRdb called clonotypes with MiXCR, one entry per CDR3 protein. Among a few hundred thousand distinct CDR3 sequences listed, 15% to 20% were seen once. The sample was also linked to a second study, of T cells in Graves' hyperthyroidism and ophthalmopathy.

Sequenced material: peripheral blood mononuclear cells (PBMCs), taken at new diagnosis, from a patient treated with antithyroid drugs. Receptors originate from a woman in her twenties or thirties with Graves disease. Each CDR3 is given with its conserved first and last residue. A D gene is named only where the DNA matches it firmly. Clone size is given for some rows only: seen once, a few or many times, or a class if the clone is expanded.

clone_size: many; d_call: NA; v_call: TRBV7-2; j_call: TRBJ2-3; cdr3_aa: CASSSRQSTDTQYF; cdr3_nt: TGTGCCAGCAGCTCACGACAGAGCACAGATACGCAGTATTTT
clone_size: many; d_call: NA; v_call: TRBV15; j_call: TRBJ2-1; cdr3_aa: CATSIDRWDNEQFF; cdr3_nt: TGTGCCACCAGTATCGACAGGTGGGACAATGAGCAGTTCTTC
clone_size: few; d_call: NA; v_call: TRBV25-1; j_call: TRBJ2-3; cdr3_aa: CASSEYNLWGSTDTQYF; cdr3_nt: TGTGCCAGCAGTGAATATAACCTTTGGGGGTCCACAGATACGCAGTATTTT
clone_size: many; d_call: NA; v_call: TRBV29-1; j_call: TRBJ2-1; cdr3_aa: CSSTSLRGGSYNEQFF; cdr3_nt: TGCAGCTCCACAAGCTTGAGGGGTGGCTCCTACAATGAGCAGTTCTTC
clone_size: many; d_call: TRBD1; v_call: TRBV20-1; j_call: TRBJ2-7; cdr3_aa: CSATTRQGTSFEQYF; cdr3_nt: TGCAGTGCCACCACCCGACAGGGGACGTCGTTCGAGCAGTACTTC
clone_size: many; d_call: TRBD1; v_call: TRBV14; j_call: TRBJ1-6; cdr3_aa: CASSQDFGQGLPPLHF; cdr3_nt: TGTGCCAGCAGCCAAGATTTCGGACAGGGCCTTCCACCCCTCCACTTT
clone_size: NA; d_call: NA; v_call: TRBV20-1; j_call: TRBJ2-5; cdr3_aa: CSAIVRFVETQYF; cdr3_nt: TGCAGTGCAATAGTTCGGTTCGTGGAGACCCAGTACTTC
clone_size: NA; d_call: NA; v_call: TRBV4-1; j_call: TRBJ1-2; cdr3_aa: CASSRTVGAYGYTF; cdr3_nt: TGCGCCAGCAGCCGGACAGTCGGGGCCTATGGCTACACCTTC
clone_size: many; d_call: TRBD2; v_call: TRBV27; j_call: TRBJ2-2; cdr3_aa: CASRNSGGLSTGELFF; cdr3_nt: TGTGCCAGCAGGAATAGCGGGGGGCTTTCAACCGGGGAGCTGTTTTTT
clone_size: NA; d_call: NA; v_call: TRBV25-1; j_call: TRBJ2-3; cdr3_aa: CASSERRGQEDTQYF; cdr3_nt: TGTGCCAGCAGTGAACGGAGGGGGCAGGAAGATACGCAGTATTTT
clone_size: few; d_call: TRBD1; v_call: TRBV6-9; j_call: TRBJ1-2; cdr3_aa: CASSYSKGAGGYTF; cdr3_nt: TGTGCCAGCAGTTACTCGAAGGGGGCGGGTGGCTACACCTTC
clone_size: many; d_call: TRBD1; v_call: TRBV5-1; j_call: TRBJ1-4; cdr3_aa: CASRDRGTEKLFF; cdr3_nt: TGCGCCAGCAGGGACAGGGGAACCGAAAAACTGTTTTTT
clone_size: many; d_call: TRBD2; v_call: TRBV2; j_call: TRBJ2-1; cdr3_aa: CASSENSGDYNEQSF; cdr3_nt: TGTGCCAGCAGTGAAAATAGCGGGGACTACAATGAGCAGTCCTTC
clone_size: many; d_call: NA; v_call: TRBV12-5; j_call: TRBJ2-3; cdr3_aa: CASGLVMSGAGDTQYF; cdr3_nt: TGTGCTAGTGGTTTGGTCATGTCAGGGGCTGGTGATACGCAGTATTTT
clone_size: NA; d_call: NA; v_call: TRBV28; j_call: TRBJ2-2; cdr3_aa: CASSLGGTYPGELFF; cdr3_nt: TGTGCCAGCAGTTTAGGGGGAACATACCCCGGGGAGCTGTTTTTT
clone_size: many; d_call: TRBD2; v_call: TRBV20-1; j_call: TRBJ2-5; cdr3_aa: CSAVGGAGDLETQYF; cdr3_nt: TGCAGTGCGGTCGGGGGGGCGGGGGATCTGGAGACCCAGTACTTC
clone_size: many; d_call: NA; v_call: TRBV20-1; j_call: TRBJ1-3; cdr3_aa: CSAGQFSGNTIYF; cdr3_nt: TGCAGTGCCGGACAGTTTTCAGGAAACACCATATATTTT
clone_size: many; d_call: NA; v_call: TRBV2; j_call: TRBJ2-1; cdr3_aa: CASIQGQGAGDNEQFF; cdr3_nt: TGTGCCAGCATCCAAGGGCAGGGGGCGGGAGACAATGAGCAGTTCTTC
clone_size: many; d_call: NA; v_call: TRBV12-5; j_call: TRBJ2-3; cdr3_aa: CASGLVRNYNTDTQYF; cdr3_nt: TGTGCTAGTGGTTTGGTTCGCAACTATAACACAGATACGCAGTATTTT
clone_size: many; d_call: NA; v_call: TRBV9; j_call: TRBJ1-1; cdr3_aa: CASSQGHLNTEAFF; cdr3_nt: TGTGCCAGCAGCCAAGGACACCTGAACACTGAAGCTTTCTTT
clone_size: many; d_call: NA; v_call: TRBV2; j_call: TRBJ1-6; cdr3_aa: CASAGSNSPLHF; cdr3_nt: TGTGCCAGCGCTGGCTCTAATTCACCCCTCCACTTT
clone_size: many; d_call: TRBD1; v_call: TRBV7-9; j_call: TRBJ1-2; cdr3_aa: CASSLADRADTF; cdr3_nt: TGTGCCAGCAGCTTAGCCGACAGGGCAGACACCTTC
clone_size: many; d_call: NA; v_call: TRBV7-9; j_call: TRBJ1-1; cdr3_aa: CASSLGVPNTEAFF; cdr3_nt: TGTGCCAGCAGCTTGGGAGTCCCGAACACTGAAGCTTTCTTT
clone_size: many; d_call: TRBD2; v_call: TRBV28; j_call: TRBJ2-5; cdr3_aa: CASGTLAGKTQYF; cdr3_nt: TGTGCCAGCGGGACTCTAGCGGGGAAGACCCAGTACTTC
clone_size: many; d_call: NA; v_call: TRBV18; j_call: TRBJ1-2; cdr3_aa: CASSPAPEDYGYTF; cdr3_nt: TGTGCCAGCTCACCGGCCCCCGAGGACTATGGCTACACCTTC
clone_size: many; d_call: NA; v_call: TRBV28; j_call: TRBJ1-2; cdr3_aa: CASSPGGFGGYTF; cdr3_nt: TGTGCCAGCAGTCCCGGGGGATTTGGTGGCTACACCTTC
clone_size: many; d_call: NA; v_call: TRBV20-1; j_call: TRBJ2-7; cdr3_aa: CSARTNDISYEQYF; cdr3_nt: TGCAGTGCTAGAACCAACGACATCTCCTACGAGCAGTACTTC
clone_size: many; d_call: TRBD1; v_call: TRBV25-1; j_call: TRBJ1-4; cdr3_aa: CASSEPQTGGGEKLFF; cdr3_nt: TGTGCCAGCAGTGAACCACAGACAGGGGGCGGTGAAAAACTGTTTTTT
clone_size: NA; d_call: TRBD1; v_call: TRBV9; j_call: TRBJ1-1; cdr3_aa: CASSAPGQGVFFF; cdr3_nt: TGTGCCAGCAGCGCTCCGGGACAGGGTGTATTTTTCTTT
clone_size: many; d_call: NA; v_call: TRBV11-1; j_call: TRBJ1-2; cdr3_aa: CASSLSGPVMENYGYTF; cdr3_nt: TGTGCCAGCAGCTTATCGGGACCCGTGATGGAGAACTATGGCTACACCTTC
clone_size: NA; d_call: NA; v_call: TRBV7-6; j_call: TRBJ1-4; cdr3_aa: CASSPLRVGANEKLFF; cdr3_nt: TGTGCCAGCAGCCCCCTCCGGGTGGGGGCTAATGAAAAACTGTTTTTT
clone_size: many; d_call: NA; v_call: TRBV18; j_call: TRBJ1-1; cdr3_aa: CASSLTTEAFF; cdr3_nt: TGTGCCAGCTCACTGACCACTGAAGCTTTCTTT
clone_size: NA; d_call: NA; v_call: TRBV18; j_call: TRBJ2-7; cdr3_aa: CASSPRSPYEQYF; cdr3_nt: TGTGCCAGCTCACCACGTTCCCCCTACGAGCAGTACTTC
clone_size: many; d_call: NA; v_call: TRBV12-3/TRBV12-4; j_call: TRBJ1-2; cdr3_aa: CASTPRWGSGGYTF; cdr3_nt: TGTGCCAGCACCCCAAGATGGGGGAGCGGTGGCTACACCTTC
clone_size: many; d_call: NA; v_call: TRBV12-3/TRBV12-4; j_call: TRBJ2-3; cdr3_aa: CASSLNRGLTTDTQYF; cdr3_nt: TGTGCCAGCAGTTTAAATCGCGGATTAACCACAGATACGCAGTATTTT
clone_size: many; d_call: TRBD1; v_call: TRBV5-5; j_call: TRBJ2-7; cdr3_aa: CASSSWDRWTYEQYF; cdr3_nt: TGTGCCAGCAGCTCATGGGACAGGTGGACCTACGAGCAGTACTTC
clone_size: many; d_call: TRBD1; v_call: TRBV5-1; j_call: TRBJ2-5; cdr3_aa: CASSRGQGGETQYF; cdr3_nt: TGCGCCAGCAGCAGGGGACAGGGGGGAGAGACCCAGTACTTC
clone_size: NA; d_call: NA; v_call: TRBV4-1; j_call: TRBJ2-2; cdr3_aa: CASSQGTRSTSVTGELFF; cdr3_nt: TGCGCCAGCAGCCAGGGGACACGGTCAACGTCGGTCACCGGGGAGCTGTTTTTT
clone_size: many; d_call: NA; v_call: TRBV5-1; j_call: TRBJ1-1; cdr3_aa: CASSLLQGSNTEAFF; cdr3_nt: TGCGCCAGCAGCTTGTTGCAGGGATCGAACACTGAAGCTTTCTTT
clone_size: many; d_call: TRBD1; v_call: TRBV14; j_call: TRBJ1-2; cdr3_aa: CASSEIDRDGYTF; cdr3_nt: TGTGCCAGCAGCGAAATAGACAGGGACGGCTACACCTTC
clone_size: many; d_call: TRBD2; v_call: TRBV20-1; j_call: TRBJ2-1; cdr3_aa: CSARIQAGGRNEQFF; cdr3_nt: TGCAGTGCTAGAATCCAGGCGGGGGGGCGCAATGAGCAGTTCTTC
clone_size: many; d_call: NA; v_call: TRBV19; j_call: TRBJ2-1; cdr3_aa: CASSIFTQANEQFF; cdr3_nt: TGTGCCAGTAGTATATTCACCCAGGCTAATGAGCAGTTCTTC
clone_size: NA; d_call: TRBD1; v_call: TRBV2; j_call: TRBJ1-1; cdr3_aa: CASSGQVTEAFF; cdr3_nt: TGTGCCAGCAGCGGACAGGTCACTGAAGCTTTCTTT
clone_size: NA; d_call: TRBD1; v_call: TRBV6-4; j_call: TRBJ2-3; cdr3_aa: CASSDSGTGTDTQYF; cdr3_nt: TGTGCCAGCAGTGACTCAGGGACAGGCACAGATACGCAGTATTTT
clone_size: many; d_call: NA; v_call: TRBV11-2; j_call: TRBJ1-2; cdr3_aa: CASSPAGFFGYTF; cdr3_nt: TGTGCCAGCAGCCCCGCGGGGTTCTTTGGCTACACCTTC